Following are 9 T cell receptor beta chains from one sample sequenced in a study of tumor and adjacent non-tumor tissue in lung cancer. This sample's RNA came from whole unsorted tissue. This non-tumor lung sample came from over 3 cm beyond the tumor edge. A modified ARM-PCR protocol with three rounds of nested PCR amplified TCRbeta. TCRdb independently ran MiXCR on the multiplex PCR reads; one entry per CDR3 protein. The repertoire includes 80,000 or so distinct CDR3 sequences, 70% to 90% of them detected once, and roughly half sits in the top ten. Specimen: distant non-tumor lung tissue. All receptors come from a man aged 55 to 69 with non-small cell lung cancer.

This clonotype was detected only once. The CDR3 sequence is CSAREPAGEYNEQFF. DNA for the CDR3: TGCAGTGCTAGAGAACCAGCCGGAGAATACAATGAGCAGTTCTTC. The rearrangement uses TRBV20-1 and TRBJ2-1; unclear D gene. In germline, CDR1 is DFQATT, CDR2 SNEGSKA (reference sequence). The CDR3 spans 15 residues. V lost 0 bases, J lost 4 bases, and 13 bases lay in between.

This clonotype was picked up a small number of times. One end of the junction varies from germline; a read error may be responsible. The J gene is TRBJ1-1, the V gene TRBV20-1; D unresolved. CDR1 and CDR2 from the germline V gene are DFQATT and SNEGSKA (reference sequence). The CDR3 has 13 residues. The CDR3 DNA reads TGCAGTACTAGATCACCTCAGATGACTGAAGCTTTCTTT. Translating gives CSTRSPQMTEAFF.

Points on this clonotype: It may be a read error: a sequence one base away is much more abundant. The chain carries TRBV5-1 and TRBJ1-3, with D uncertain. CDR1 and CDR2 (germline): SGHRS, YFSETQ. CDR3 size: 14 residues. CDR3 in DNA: TGCGCCAACAGCTTCGACACTCGTGGAAACACCATATATTTT. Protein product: CANSFDTRGNTIYF. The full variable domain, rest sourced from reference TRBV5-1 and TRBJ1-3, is KAGVTQTPRYLIKTRGQQVTLSCSPISGHRSVSWYQQTPGQGLQFLFEYFSETQRNKGNFPGRFSGRQFSNSRSEMNVSTLELGDSALYLCANSFDTRGNTIYFGEGSWLTVV.

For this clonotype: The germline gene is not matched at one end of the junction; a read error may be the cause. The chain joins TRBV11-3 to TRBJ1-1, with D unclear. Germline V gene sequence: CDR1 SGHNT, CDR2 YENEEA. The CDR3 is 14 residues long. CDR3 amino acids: CAGSSHGVQTEAFF. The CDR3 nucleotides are TGTGCCGGCAGCTCGCACGGAGTGCAGACTGAAGCTTTCTTT.

The DNA for the CDR3 is TGCAGACGAGTGATAAGGGGGACTAGCACATATGAGCAGTTCTTC. Its protein product is CRRVIRGTSTYEQFF. The chain recombines TRBV20-1 with TRBJ2-1, with 9 bases that match TRBD2. The germline V gene has CDR1 DFQATT and CDR2 SNEGSKA (reference sequence). The CDR3 runs to 15 residues.

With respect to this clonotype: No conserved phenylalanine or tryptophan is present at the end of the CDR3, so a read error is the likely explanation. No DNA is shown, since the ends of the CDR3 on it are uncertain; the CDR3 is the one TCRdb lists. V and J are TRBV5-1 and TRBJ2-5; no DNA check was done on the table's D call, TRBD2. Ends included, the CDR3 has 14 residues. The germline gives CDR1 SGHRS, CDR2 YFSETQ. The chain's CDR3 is CASSVREGLGTRYI.

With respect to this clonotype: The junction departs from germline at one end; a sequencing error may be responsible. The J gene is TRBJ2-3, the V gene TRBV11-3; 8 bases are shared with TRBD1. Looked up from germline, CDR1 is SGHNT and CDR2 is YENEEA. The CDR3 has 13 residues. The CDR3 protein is CASSSQGADRQYF. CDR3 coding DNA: TGTGCAAGCAGCTCTCAGGGGGCAGATAGGCAGTATTTT. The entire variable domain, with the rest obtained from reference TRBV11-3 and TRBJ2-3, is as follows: EAGVVQSPRYKIIEKKQPVAFWCNPISGHNTLYWYLQNLGQGPELLIRYENEEAVDDSQLPKDRFSAERLKGVDSTLKIQPAELGDSAVYLCASSSQGADRQYFGPGTRLTVL.

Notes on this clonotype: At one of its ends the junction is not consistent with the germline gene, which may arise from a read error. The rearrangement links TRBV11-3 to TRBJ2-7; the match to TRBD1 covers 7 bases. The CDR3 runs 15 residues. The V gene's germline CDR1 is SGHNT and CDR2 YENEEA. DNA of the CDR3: TGTGCCAGCAGTTATAGGACAGGCTCCTCCTACGAGCAGTATTTC. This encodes CASSYRTGSSYEQYF.

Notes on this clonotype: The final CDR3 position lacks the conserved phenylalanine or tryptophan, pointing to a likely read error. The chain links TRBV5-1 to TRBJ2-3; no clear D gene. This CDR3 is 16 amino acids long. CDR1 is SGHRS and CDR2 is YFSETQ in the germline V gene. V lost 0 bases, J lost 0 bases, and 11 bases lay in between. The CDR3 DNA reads TGCGCCAGCAGCTTGGGAAGGGCCCTTAGCACAGATACGCAGTATCTT. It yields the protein CASSLGRALSTDTQYL.